The 17 T cell receptor beta chains in this list originate from one sample, sequenced in a study of response to subunit inactivated influenza vaccine. TCRdb fed the RT-PCR reads into MiXCR, producing one record per CDR3 protein. The table shows 450,000 to 600,000 distinct CDR3 sequences, with roughly 7.9% occurring only once. The sample here was PBMCs from blood, taken less than 30 months after vaccination. The receptors stem from a man between 50 and 70 years old who received an inactivated influenza vaccine.

This chain links TRBV27 with TRBJ2-2; 7 bases agree with TRBD2. The CDR3 spans 15 residues. CDR1 and CDR2 from the germline V gene are MNHEY and SMNVEV (reference sequence). V lost 3 bases to trimming and J lost 1 base; unmatched junction nucleotides: 2. The chain's CDR3 is CASSFERENTGELFF. CDR3 sequence (DNA): TGTGCCAGCAGTTTCGAGCGGGAGAACACCGGGGAGCTGTTTTTT.

In this sample, this clonotype turned up a few times. J is TRBJ2-1 and V is TRBV11-2; D is perhaps TRBD1 (6 bases). In germline, CDR1 is SGHAT, CDR2 FQNNGV. V lost 0 bases and J lost 7, with 16 bases in between. The CDR3 totals 16 residues. The CDR3 sequence is CASSLEEAGVLNEQFF. The CDR3 DNA follows: TGTGCCAGCAGCTTAGAGGAGGCAGGGGTCCTAAATGAGCAGTTCTTC.

A few counts support this clonotype. The chain employs TRBV6-1 and TRBJ2-1; 8 bases are a match to TRBD2. The CDR3 contains 15 residues. Germline assignment: CDR1 MNHNS and CDR2 SASEGT. V lost 6 bases to trimming and J lost 8 bases; unmatched junction nucleotides: 12. The CDR3 loop is CASSHFQREFDEQFF. In DNA, the CDR3 is TGTGCCAGCAGCCACTTTCAGCGGGAGTTCGATGAGCAGTTCTTC.

This clonotype was seen a few times. This chain connects TRBV7-9 to TRBJ2-1; 7 bases are shared with TRBD1. The germline V gene has CDR1 SEHNR and CDR2 FQNEAQ (reference sequence). This CDR3 region has 15 residues. Unmatched junction bases numbered 6, after V lost 3 bases and J lost 4 bases. The CDR3 coding sequence is TGTGCCAGCAGCTTGACCCGGGACAGATACAATGAGCAGTTCTTC. Protein sequence: CASSLTRDRYNEQFF.

This clonotype showed up many times. The chain recombines TRBV7-9 with TRBJ1-6; D is undetermined. Germline-derived CDR1 and CDR2 are SEHNR and FQNEAQ (reference sequence). The CDR3 totals 17 residues. V lost 4 bases and J 8 bases, leaving 21 bases between the germline ends. This CDR3 reads CASSSKLGREGHSPLHF. CDR3 DNA: TGTGCCAGCAGCTCCAAACTCGGGAGGGAGGGTCATTCACCCCTCCACTTT.

This clonotype has only a few counts. This chain connects TRBV4-3 to TRBJ1-4, with 9 nucleotides matching TRBD1. CDR1 is LGHNA, CDR2 YSLEER, per germline. With V trimmed by 3 bases and J by 4 bases, 3 bases remained unmatched. This CDR3 spans 15 amino acids. In DNA, the CDR3 is TGCGCCAGCAGCCAGACAGGGGGTAATAATGAAAAACTGTTTTTT. Protein product: CASSQTGGNNEKLFF.

The gene calls are TRBV28 and TRBJ2-7, with a weak D call TRBD2 (5 bases). The germline gives CDR1 MDHEN, CDR2 SYDVKM. V was trimmed by 7 bases and J by 6 bases, leaving 10 bases between them. The CDR3 runs 11 residues. The CDR3: CASTREFEQYF. The CDR3 bases are TGTGCCAGCACTAGGGAGTTCGAGCAGTACTTC. The full variable domain, with the rest looked up from reference TRBV28 and TRBJ2-7, is DVKVTQSSRYLVKRTGEKVFLECVQDMDHENMFWYRQDPGLGLRLIYFSYDVKMKEKGDIPEGYSVSREKKERFSLILESASTNQTSMYLCASTREFEQYFGPGTRLTVT.

This clonotype has a handful of counts. This sequence joins TRBV6-5 and TRBJ1-5, with D possibly TRBD1 on 6 matching bases. CDR1 and CDR2 from the germline V gene are MNHEY and SVGAGI. The CDR3 spans 20 residues. V was pared by 2 bases and J by 0 bases, with 23 bases between. The CDR3 here is CASSYARQGRLPYSNQPQHF. CDR3 DNA: TGTGCCAGCAGTTACGCCCGCCAGGGGCGACTCCCATATAGCAATCAGCCCCAGCATTTT.

This sequence joins TRBV5-6 and TRBJ2-3, with D perhaps matching TRBD1 (5 bases). V lost 4 bases, J lost 2 bases, and 14 bases lay in between. CDR1 SGHDT and CDR2 YYEEEE come from the germline V gene. The CDR3 totals 15 residues. CDR3 nucleotide sequence: TGTGCCAGCAGCCCCCCACCAGGGCTCACAGATACGCAGTATTTT. Protein sequence: CASSPPPGLTDTQYF. Drawing the rest from reference TRBV5-6 and TRBJ2-3, the complete variable domain is DAGVTQSPTHLIKTRGQQVTLRCSPKSGHDTVSWYQQALGQGPQFIFQYYEEEERQRGNFPDRFSGHQFPNYSSELNVNALLLGDSALYLCASSPPPGLTDTQYFGPGTRLTVL.

This clonotype was found many times. This sequence joins TRBV4-1 and TRBJ2-7; no definite D call. Germline lookup yields CDR1 MGHRA and CDR2 YSYEKL. This CDR3 comprises 14 residues. The V gene lost 0 bases and the J gene lost 3 bases, with 9 bases spanning the gap. The CDR3 spells CASSQDGKGYEQYF. The CDR3 DNA sequence: TGCGCCAGCAGCCAAGATGGCAAGGGCTACGAGCAGTACTTC.

V gene TRBV10-3 combines with J gene TRBJ2-3; 10 bases map to TRBD2. Germline trimming cut 3 bases from V and 7 bases from J; bases unmatched to any gene: 7. CDR3 length: 15 amino acids. Per the germline V gene, CDR1 is ENHRY and CDR2 is SYGVKD. For the CDR3, the DNA is TGTGCCATCAGTGATGGCCTAGCGGGAGATAATACGCAGTATTTT. Amino acid sequence: CAISDGLAGDNTQYF.

This clonotype was seen a few times. The gene calls are TRBV5-1 and TRBJ2-1; TRBD2 aligns across 7 bases. Germline-derived CDR1 and CDR2 are SGHRS and YFSETQ. This CDR3 has 15 amino acids. J lost 5 bases, V lost 2 bases, and 7 bases had no gene match. CDR3: CASSFEGGRHNEQFF. The CDR3 DNA reads as TGCGCCAGCAGCTTTGAGGGAGGGAGGCACAATGAGCAGTTCTTC. Full variable domain (remainder filled in from reference TRBV5-1 and TRBJ2-1): KAGVTQTPRYLIKTRGQQVTLSCSPISGHRSVSWYQQTPGQGLQFLFEYFSETQRNKGNFPGRFSGRQFSNSRSEMNVSTLELGDSALYLCASSFEGGRHNEQFFGPGTRLTVL.

This clonotype was seen a handful of times. The rearrangement joins TRBV7-9 to TRBJ2-5; the D call may be TRBD1 or TRBD2 (6 bases each). Trimming pared 1 base from V and 4 bases from J, leaving 16 bases between. Germline V CDR1 and CDR2: SEHNR, FQNEAQ (reference sequence). The CDR3 contains 16 residues. The CDR3 bases are TGTGCCAGCAGCTTAGACGGGGGCCGGGGACGAGAGACCCAGTACTTC. It codes for CASSLDGGRGRETQYF.

In this sample, this clonotype turned up many times. The rearrangement links TRBV25-1 to TRBJ2-1, with 7 bases lining up with TRBD1. Germline CDR1 is MGHDK and CDR2 is SYGVNS. V lost 5 bases and J lost 7; bases outside the gene matches: 5. The CDR3 runs 13 residues. In nucleotides, the CDR3 is TGTGCCAGCAGTAGGACAGGAGTGAATGAGCAGTTCTTC. This translates into CASSRTGVNEQFF.

The chain carries TRBV29-1 and TRBJ2-1, with 7 bases aligning to TRBD2. V shed 0 bases, J shed 4 bases, and the junction held 9 bases outside the gene matches. The CDR3 runs to 16 residues. CDR1 and CDR2 from the germline V gene are SQVTM and ANQGSEA. CDR3 region: CSVEEASGKRYNEQFF. For the CDR3, the DNA is TGCAGCGTTGAAGAGGCCAGCGGGAAGAGATACAATGAGCAGTTCTTC.

This clonotype was picked up a small number of times. The V gene is TRBV10-3, the J gene TRBJ2-3, with D perhaps matching TRBD1 (6 bases). The V gene lost 2 bases and the J gene lost 5 bases, with 8 bases spanning the gap. This CDR3 is 13 amino acids long. Per the germline V gene, CDR1 is ENHRY and CDR2 is SYGVKD. The CDR3 DNA follows: TGTGCCATCAGTGAGGGGACACAAGATACGCAGTATTTT. Its protein is CAISEGTQDTQYF.

This chain connects TRBV10-3 to TRBJ1-2; the match to TRBD1 covers 8 bases. CDR1 and CDR2 from the germline V gene are ENHRY and SYGVKD. The CDR3 has 13 residues. Trimming took 4 bases from V and 6 from J; bases not matched to a gene: 4. CDR3 protein: CAISGTGYDGYTF. The CDR3 DNA sequence: TGTGCCATCAGTGGGACAGGGTACGATGGCTACACCTTC.